This TCR beta chain was documented in a study of patients and donors after allogeneic stem cell transplantation. One entry per CDR3 protein results from TCRdb running MiXCR on the RT-PCR reads. In the table there are 84,000 or so distinct CDR3 sequences, approximately 49% of which are singletons. The sample comprised blood, either unsorted or a sorted T cell fraction (not recorded which). The sequence was collected from a human donor who was either an allogeneic HSCT recipient or a stem cell or donor lymphocyte infusion donor (not recorded which). It is not recorded whose cells these are; they may come from a transplant donor.

CDR3 region: CASTTRVLRALHF. CDR3 DNA: TGTGCCAGCACCACCCGGGTCCTTCGGGCCCTCCACTTT. The rearrangement links TRBV11-2 to TRBJ1-6; D is uncertain. CDR3 length equals 13 residues. V was pared by 7 bases and J by 14 bases, with 18 bases between. Germline V CDR1 and CDR2: SGHAT, FQNNGV. The whole variable domain, filled in from reference TRBV11-2 and TRBJ1-6, reads EAGVAQSPRYKIIEKRQSVAFWCNPISGHATLYWYQQILGQGPKLLIQFQNNGVVDDSQLPKDRFSAERLKGVDSTLKIQPAKLEDSAVYLCASTTRVLRALHFGNGTRLTVT.